Listed below are T cell receptor beta chains from one sample, sequenced in a study of shared clonotypes between healthy human individuals. The assay was immunoSEQ multiplex PCR, and TCRdb's table has in-frame clones only and misses some. Of 2 million to 2.5 million clones listed, 85% to 95% are singletons. The sequencing sample was made of naive CD4+ T cells from PBMCs. Receptors originate from a man aged 18 to 29 in good health. Some clones in this sample may be carry-over from other donors' samples. Both conserved end residues are part of each CDR3.

TRBJ1-1 TRBV7-9 CASSQRQNEAFF
TRBJ1-5 TRBV28 CASSLGGGAGQPQHF
TRBJ1-1 TRBV2 CASRDSGTGRTEAFF
TRBJ2-1 TRBV29-1 CSVGIWTDTYNEQFF
TRBJ1-2 TRBV19 CASQQDAHGYTF
TRBJ1-3 TRBV5-1 CASSRDGGSGNTIYF
TRBJ2-1 TRBV7-7 CASSPRLGTSLYNEQFF
TRBJ2-2 TRBV18 CASSLLTNTGELFF
TRBJ2-2 TRBV5-1 CASSLEITGELFF
TRBJ2-5 TRBV5-4 CASSLPMETQYF